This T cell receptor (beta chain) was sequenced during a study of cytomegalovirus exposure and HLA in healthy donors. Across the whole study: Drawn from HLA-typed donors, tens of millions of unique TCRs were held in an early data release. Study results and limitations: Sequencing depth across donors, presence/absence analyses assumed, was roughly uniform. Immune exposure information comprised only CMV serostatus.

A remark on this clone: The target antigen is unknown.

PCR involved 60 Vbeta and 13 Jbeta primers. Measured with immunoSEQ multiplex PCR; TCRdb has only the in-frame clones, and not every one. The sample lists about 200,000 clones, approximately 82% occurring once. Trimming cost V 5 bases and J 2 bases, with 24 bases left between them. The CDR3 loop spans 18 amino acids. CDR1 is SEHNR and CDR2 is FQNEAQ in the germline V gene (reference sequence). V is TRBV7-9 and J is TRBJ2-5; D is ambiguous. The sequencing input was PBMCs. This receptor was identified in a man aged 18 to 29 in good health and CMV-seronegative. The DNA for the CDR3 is TGTGCCAGCAGCCTGAGCGAGGTGTTGGTCTACGGGCAAGAGACCCAGTACTTC. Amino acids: CASSLSEVLVYGQETQYF.